A single sample is the source of the 29 T cell receptor beta chains below, sequenced in a study of identifying expanded T cells in peripheral blood (dated by TCRdb to about 2019). The library was prepared using the immunoSEQ multiplex PCR assay. Drawn from immuneACCESS, this table holds only the in-frame rearrangements with V and J called that TCRdb kept. Clones are partly lost; checked studies trace under half to an unresolved V gene and leave the rest unexplained. For this sample there are approximately 63,000 clones; more than 70% appear just once. The ten biggest clones cover about 4.5% of the sample. Source material: blood. The receptors come from a person between 18 and 70 years old in good health.

This chain connects TRBV6-5 to TRBJ1-1; weak D call: TRBD1 (6 bases). The CDR3 contains 15 residues. The germline gives CDR1 MNHEY, CDR2 SVGAGI. Trimming removed 5 bases from V and 5 bases from J, with 18 bases in between. The CDR3 region is CASSPRGGFDTEAFF. The CDR3 DNA reads TGTGCCAGCAGTCCTCGAGGGGGATTTGATACTGAAGCTTTCTTT.

V is TRBV10-2 and J is TRBJ2-7; D unresolved. Germline CDR1 WSHSY, CDR2 SAAADI. The CDR3 length is 14 residues. V gave up 5 bases and J gave up 5 bases, with 16 bases separating them. CDR3 nucleotides: TGCGCCAGCAGTTACCTCGGCAAATCGAACGAGCAGTACTTC. Its translation: CASSYLGKSNEQYF.

This chain joins TRBV30 and TRBJ1-2, with 7 bases aligning to TRBD1. The CDR3 runs to 13 residues. CDR1 and CDR2 (germline): GTSNPN, SVGIG (reference sequence). J lost 2 bases, V lost 5 bases, and 5 bases had no gene match. The CDR3 spells CAWEGARNYGYTF. The CDR3 nucleotides are TGTGCCTGGGAGGGGGCCAGAAACTATGGCTACACCTTC.

The chain couples TRBV28 to TRBJ1-5; no clear D. V lost 2 bases, J lost 9 bases, and 5 bases lay in between. The CDR3 has 11 residues. Germline-derived CDR1 and CDR2 are MDHEN and SYDVKM. CDR3 DNA: TGTGCCAGCAGTTTAGGCCCGCCCCAGCATTTT. It specifies CASSLGPPQHF.

The J gene is TRBJ2-7, the V gene TRBV25-1, with TRBD1 matching over 9 bases. The ends lost 8 bases at V and 5 bases at J; junction bases unmatched: 10. The CDR3 length is 14 residues. Germline V CDR1 and CDR2: MGHDK, SYGVNS. The chain's CDR3 is CASPHIDRGDEQYF. The CDR3 coding sequence is TGTGCCAGCCCTCACATCGACAGGGGGGACGAGCAGTACTTC.

This rearrangement joins TRBV2 to TRBJ2-2; TRBD1 aligns across 9 bases. Unmatched junction bases numbered 14, after V lost 2 bases and J lost 7 bases. CDR1 is SNHLY, CDR2 FYNNEI, per germline. The CDR3 is made up of 18 amino acids. The CDR3 coding sequence is TGTGCCAGCAGTGAACAGGGTACCGGGACAGGGTTTGGCGGGGAGCTGTTTTTT. This translates into CASSEQGTGTGFGGELFF.

A single count supports this clone. J is TRBJ1-4 and V is TRBV4-3; D remains unclear. Germline V gene sequence: CDR1 LGHNA, CDR2 YSLEER. V lost 2 bases, J lost 6 bases, and 13 bases lay in between. There are 15 residues in the CDR3. The CDR3 DNA reads TGCGCCAGCAGCCAATCTCCAGGTACAGATGAAAAACTGTTTTTT. Translated: CASSQSPGTDEKLFF.

The table lists this clone with a count of one. Here the CDR3 reads CSGADRGAGELFF. The CDR3 DNA is TGCAGCGGCGCGGACAGGGGGGCCGGGGAGCTGTTTTTT. This chain connects TRBV29-1 to TRBJ2-2, with TRBD1 identical over 10 bases. The CDR3 loop spans 13 amino acids. V dropped 7 bases and J dropped 6; count of bases not matched to a gene: 5. Per the germline V gene, CDR1 is SQVTM and CDR2 is ANQGSEA.

This sequence joins TRBV19 and TRBJ2-1; perhaps TRBD1 as D (6 bases). There are 16 residues in the CDR3. From germline, CDR1 is LNHDA and CDR2 SQIVND (reference sequence). Trimming removed 4 bases at V and 5 bases at J, with 18 bases between. DNA of the CDR3: TGTGCCAGTAGTAAAACAGGGTTAACGGCACACAATGAGCAGTTCTTC. It specifies CASSKTGLTAHNEQFF.

About this clone itself: The identical CDR3 is also encoded by other nucleotide sequences in the sample. The J gene is TRBJ2-6, the V gene TRBV6-4, with D perhaps matching TRBD1 (5 bases). The CDR3 loop spans 15 amino acids. V was clipped by 0 bases and J by 2 bases, with 5 bases between them. Germline CDR1 MRHNA, CDR2 SNTAGT. The CDR3: CASSDSGAGANVLTF. The CDR3 nucleotides read TGTGCCAGCAGTGACTCAGGGGCTGGGGCCAACGTCCTGACTTTC.

The chain uses TRBV7-2 and TRBJ2-1; possibly TRBD2 for D (7 bases). Trimming took 3 bases from V and 4 from J, leaving 16 bases between them. This CDR3 spans 16 amino acids. Germline V gives CDR1 SGHTA, CDR2 FQGNSA. This CDR3 is CASSLGGTPEYNEQFF. The DNA of the CDR3 is TGTGCCAGCAGCTTGGGGGGGACACCAGAATACAATGAGCAGTTCTTC.

The chain links TRBV15 to TRBJ1-1; no clear D. CDR1 LNHNV and CDR2 YYDKDF come from the germline V gene (reference sequence). The CDR3 runs 12 residues. The V end lost 0 bases, the J end lost 1 base, and 0 bases lay between the germline ends. CDR3 protein: CATSRENTEAFF. The CDR3 region has the DNA TGTGCCACCAGCAGAGAGAACACTGAAGCTTTCTTT.

This clone has more than one count but fewer than ten. The V and J genes are TRBV6-5 and TRBJ2-3; TRBD2 matches 7 bases. This CDR3 contains 10 residues. The germline gives CDR1 MNHEY, CDR2 SVGAGI. Trimming cost V 10 bases and J 6 bases; bases outside gene matches: 1. The CDR3 DNA reads as TGTGCCACCGGGGGGGATACGCAGTATTTT. Encoded protein: CATGGDTQYF.

This clone was counted once. The chain employs TRBV27 and TRBJ1-1, with a possible D match to TRBD1 (6 bases). The V gene's germline CDR1 is MNHEY and CDR2 SMNVEV (reference sequence). This CDR3 is 15 amino acids long. Trimming removed 5 bases from V and 4 bases from J, with 17 bases in between. In DNA, the CDR3 is TGTGCCAGCAGTAACAACAGGGATGCGAGCACTGAAGCTTTCTTT. As protein: CASSNNRDASTEAFF.

This chain joins TRBV28 and TRBJ1-5; D not resolved. The germline gives CDR1 MDHEN, CDR2 SYDVKM. V lost 7 bases and J lost 7, with 17 bases in between. The CDR3 is 14 residues long. The CDR3 DNA is TGTGCCAGCATTTCCCCGCAGGTTGGACAGCCCCAGCATTTT. This codes for CASISPQVGQPQHF.

The rearrangement links TRBV5-4 to TRBJ2-1; a possible D gene is TRBD2 (6 bases). CDR1 and CDR2 from the germline V gene are SGHNT and YYREEE (reference sequence). The CDR3 contains 16 residues. Trimming pared 2 bases from V and 2 bases from J, leaving 14 bases between. The CDR3 reads CASSLNLAIAYNEQFF. DNA for the CDR3: TGTGCCAGCAGCTTAAACCTAGCGATCGCCTACAATGAGCAGTTCTTC.

The chain couples TRBV5-5 to TRBJ2-7; D call uncertain. V shed 2 bases and J shed 3 bases, with 18 bases lying between them. This CDR3 comprises 16 residues. CDR1 and CDR2 (germline): SGHKS, YYEKEE (reference sequence). The CDR3 region is CASSFRGPTAGYEQYF. CDR3 DNA sequence: TGTGCCAGCAGCTTCCGCGGACCCACAGCCGGCTACGAGCAGTACTTC.

V usage is TRBV7-2 and J usage is TRBJ2-2; D gene ambiguous. The CDR3 runs 14 residues. The ends were cut back, 1 base at V and 4 bases at J, with 7 bases in the middle. Germline CDR1 is SGHTA and CDR2 is FQGNSA. CDR3 sequence reads: CASSLGSITGELFF. CDR3 nucleotide sequence: TGTGCCAGCAGCTTAGGAAGCATCACCGGGGAGCTGTTTTTT.

This chain joins TRBV9 and TRBJ2-7; the D gene is possibly TRBD2 (7 bases). This CDR3 is built from 14 residues. The V end lost 4 bases, the J end lost 3 bases, and 14 bases lay between the germline ends. In germline, CDR1 is SGDLS, CDR2 YYNGEE. The CDR3 region is CASSLRGGFYEQYF. The CDR3 DNA reads as TGTGCCAGCAGCCTTAGGGGGGGCTTCTACGAGCAGTACTTC.

CDR3: CATSRSSGSGELFF. Here the CDR3 DNA reads TGTGCCACCAGCAGATCATCAGGCTCCGGGGAGCTGTTTTTT. The J gene is TRBJ2-2, the V gene TRBV15; no clear D gene. The CDR3 is made up of 14 amino acids. Germline values: CDR1 LNHNV, CDR2 YYDKDF (reference sequence). V lost 2 bases and J lost 6, with 10 bases in between.

J is TRBJ2-5 and V is TRBV7-8; the D gene is possibly TRBD1 (6 bases). The CDR3 runs 16 residues. The germline CDR1 and CDR2 sequences are SGHVS and FQNEAQ. V dropped 3 bases and J dropped 3 bases, with 17 bases sitting between them. CDR3 in amino acids: CASSFNEGYREETQYF. The DNA of the CDR3 is TGTGCCAGCAGCTTCAACGAAGGGTACAGGGAAGAGACCCAGTACTTC.

This clone was found once. This CDR3 reads CASSVQTGWYQETQYF. In DNA form, the CDR3 reads TGTGCCAGCAGCGTACAGACAGGGTGGTACCAAGAGACCCAGTACTTC. This sequence joins TRBV9 and TRBJ2-5, with 7 bases lining up with TRBD1. The CDR3 contains 16 residues. With 1 base clipped from V and 0 bases from J, the junction kept 6 bases outside the gene matches. The V gene's germline CDR1 is SGDLS and CDR2 YYNGEE. Full variable domain (remainder filled in from reference TRBV9 and TRBJ2-5): DSGVTQTPKHLITATGQRVTLRCSPRSGDLSVYWYQQSLDQGLQFLIQYYNGEERAKGNILERFSAQQFPDLHSELNLSSLELGDSALYFCASSVQTGWYQETQYFGPGTRLLVL.

The rearrangement joins TRBV5-1 to TRBJ2-5; D unclear. Germline assignment: CDR1 SGHRS and CDR2 YFSETQ. The CDR3 totals 11 residues. V was clipped by 4 bases and J by 3 bases, with 4 bases between them. CDR3 amino acids: CASSAKETQYF. DNA for the CDR3: TGCGCCAGCAGCGCCAAAGAGACCCAGTACTTC. Combining the CDR3 with reference TRBV5-1 and TRBJ2-5 gives the whole variable domain KAGVTQTPRYLIKTRGQQVTLSCSPISGHRSVSWYQQTPGQGLQFLFEYFSETQRNKGNFPGRFSGRQFSNSRSEMNVSTLELGDSALYLCASSAKETQYFGPGTRLLVL.

Only a few counts were recorded for this clone. The V gene is TRBV6-5, the J gene TRBJ1-5; D unclear. The CDR3 runs 14 residues. The ends were cut back, 0 bases at V and 4 bases at J, with 7 bases in the middle. Germline CDR1 reads MNHEY; CDR2 reads SVGAGI. As DNA, the CDR3 is TGTGCCAGCAGTTACTCTCCCGCTAATCAGCCCCAGCATTTT. Protein sequence: CASSYSPANQPQHF.

The V gene is TRBV14, the J gene TRBJ1-1, with 7 nucleotides matching TRBD1. CDR1 and CDR2 from the germline V gene are SGHDN and FVKESK. The trim removed 0 bases at V and 6 bases at J, leaving 7 bases unmatched. The CDR3 sequence is 15 residues long. The CDR3 protein is CASSQDLTGAAEAFF. The CDR3 nucleotides are TGTGCCAGCAGCCAAGACCTAACAGGGGCGGCTGAAGCTTTCTTT. The complete variable domain, with remaining parts taken from reference TRBV14 and TRBJ1-1, reads EAGVTQFPSHSVIEKGQTVTLRCDPISGHDNLYWYRRVMGKEIKFLLHFVKESKQDESGMPNNRFLAERTGGTYSTLKVQPAELEDSGVYFCASSQDLTGAAEAFFGQGTRLTVV.

The genes are TRBV30 and TRBJ2-7; possibly TRBD1 or TRBD2 for D (6 bases each). CDR1 is GTSNPN and CDR2 is SVGIG in the germline V gene (reference sequence). V was shortened by 2 bases and J by 6 bases, with 17 bases between the two germline ends. The CDR3 loop spans 14 amino acids. In nucleotides, the CDR3 is TGTGCCTGGAGTATCCGGGGGCGTGGGGCCGAGCAGTACTTC. The encoded protein is CAWSIRGRGAEQYF.

The CDR3 bases are TGTGCCATCAGTGAGCGGGGACAGACAGATACGCAGTATTTT. Translated: CAISERGQTDTQYF. This rearrangement joins TRBV10-3 to TRBJ2-3, with 7 nucleotides matching TRBD1. CDR1 and CDR2 (germline): ENHRY, SYGVKD. Trimming removed 2 bases from V and 3 bases from J; junction bases left unmatched: 2. The CDR3 runs to 14 residues.

This clone was seen only a few times. V gene TRBV30 combines with J gene TRBJ2-7; perhaps TRBD1 as D (5 bases). V shed 0 bases and J shed 0 bases, with 12 bases lying between them. The CDR3 loop spans 15 amino acids. Germline V gene sequence: CDR1 GTSNPN, CDR2 SVGIG (reference sequence). The CDR3 DNA sequence: TGTGCCTGGAGTGTAACCCCGGACACCTCCTACGAGCAGTACTTC. It yields the protein CAWSVTPDTSYEQYF.

V and J are TRBV2 and TRBJ1-4; D is possibly TRBD1 (6 bases). Trimming took off 3 bases at V and 7 bases at J, with 12 bases between the two ends. Germline-derived CDR1 and CDR2 are SNHLY and FYNNEI. The CDR3 length is 14 residues. The chain's CDR3 is CASSEDPGVEKLFF. The CDR3 coding sequence is TGTGCCAGCAGTGAGGATCCAGGGGTTGAAAAACTGTTTTTT.